These 10 T cell receptor beta chains share one sample of origin, sequenced in a study of cytomegalovirus exposure and HLA in healthy donors (dated by TCRdb to between 2016 and 2019). Library construction relied on the immunoSEQ multiplex PCR assay. A mixture of 60 forward primers for TCR Vbeta segments and 13 reverse primers for TCR Jbeta segments was used in the multiplex PCR. Imported from immuneACCESS, the table was reduced by TCRdb to in-frame sequences with V and J called. These copies leave out some clones; in studies compared against another copy, an unresolved V gene accounts for under half, and the cause of the remainder is not known. This sample lists more than 80,000 clones; about 81% were detected once. About 4% of the sample lies in the top ten. The specimen sequenced was PBMCs. Receptors originate from a woman aged 40 to 49 in good health and CMV-seropositive.

This clone appeared once. This sequence joins TRBV7-2 and TRBJ1-1, with 7 positions matching TRBD1. There are 15 residues in the CDR3. After removal of 3 bases from V and 5 bases from J, the junction contained 9 bases not matched to a gene. Germline-derived CDR1 and CDR2 are SGHTA and FQGNSA. Written as DNA, the CDR3 is TGTGCCAGCAGCTTTGCCCGACAGGGTCAGACTGAAGCTTTCTTT. Translating gives CASSFARQGQTEAFF.

CDR3 in DNA: TGTGCCAGCAGTTCACAGGATGGTAGCCACTCCTACGAGCAGTACTTC. Protein product: CASSSQDGSHSYEQYF. V usage is TRBV6-5 and J usage is TRBJ2-7, with a possible D match to TRBD1 (5 bases). V was pared by 4 bases and J by 0 bases, with 16 bases between. CDR1 is MNHEY, CDR2 SVGAGI, per germline. The CDR3 is 16 amino acids.

The gene calls are TRBV13 and TRBJ2-5, with D unresolved. V was pared by 0 bases and J by 5 bases, with 4 bases between. Germline values: CDR1 PRHDT, CDR2 FYEKMQ (reference sequence). This CDR3 contains 12 residues. The CDR3 protein is CASSLGRETQYF. CDR3 DNA sequence: TGTGCCAGCAGCTTAGGCCGGGAGACCCAGTACTTC.

This clone has a handful of counts. The chain is built from TRBV19 and TRBJ2-1; a possible D gene is TRBD2 (5 bases). CDR1 is LNHDA and CDR2 is SQIVND in the germline V gene (reference sequence). This CDR3 has 16 amino acids. Deletions cut 4 bases from V and 0 bases from J, with 13 bases between. The CDR3: CASSRVEASSYNEQFF. Written as DNA, the CDR3 is TGTGCCAGTAGTAGGGTGGAGGCTAGCTCCTACAATGAGCAGTTCTTC.

This chain links TRBV9 with TRBJ1-2; maybe TRBD1 (6 bases). This CDR3 is built from 14 residues. Germline CDR1 and CDR2: SGDLS and YYNGEE. V dropped 2 bases and J dropped 5 bases, with 13 bases sitting between them. The CDR3 sequence: CASSVGGGSYGYTF. The CDR3 DNA reads TGTGCCAGCAGCGTGGGAGGGGGTTCGTATGGCTACACCTTC.

Concerning this clone itself: Distinct nucleotide sequences in the sample also encode this CDR3. J is TRBJ2-5 and V is TRBV28; D remains unclear. Deletions cut 4 bases from V and 5 bases from J, with 5 bases between. CDR3 length: 11 residues. Germline assignment: CDR1 MDHEN and CDR2 SYDVKM. The CDR3 DNA reads TGTGCCAGCAGTTCCGAGGAGACCCAGTACTTC. As protein: CASSSEETQYF. The whole variable domain, filled in from reference TRBV28 and TRBJ2-5, reads DVKVTQSSRYLVKRTGEKVFLECVQDMDHENMFWYRQDPGLGLRLIYFSYDVKMKEKGDIPEGYSVSREKKERFSLILESASTNQTSMYLCASSSEETQYFGPGTRLLVL.

The chain uses TRBV18 and TRBJ1-3; D is perhaps TRBD1 (5 bases). V was shortened by 1 base and J by 0 bases, with 7 bases between the two germline ends. The CDR3 has 15 residues. Germline CDR1 reads KGHSH; CDR2 reads LQKENI. The CDR3 region has the DNA TGTGCCAGCTCACCACAGGGGATCTCTGGAAACACCATATATTTT. Translating gives CASSPQGISGNTIYF.

The chain has TRBV15 and TRBJ2-5, with TRBD1 identical over 11 bases. Germline loops: CDR1 LNHNV, CDR2 YYDKDF (reference sequence). CDR3 length: 14 residues. V shed 5 bases, J shed 5 bases, and the junction held 4 bases outside the gene matches. CDR3 coding DNA: TGTGCCACCAGCCCCCGGGACAGGGGGGAGACCCAGTACTTC. It specifies CATSPRDRGETQYF.

The chain carries TRBV7-9 and TRBJ2-2, with 7 bases fitting TRBD1. CDR1 is SEHNR, CDR2 FQNEAQ, per germline (reference sequence). The V segment lost 4 bases and the J segment 2 bases; nucleotides outside the gene matches: 10. The CDR3 runs 17 residues. Here the CDR3 reads CASSWAAGTENTGELFF. The CDR3 coding sequence is TGTGCCAGCAGCTGGGCCGCCGGGACAGAAAACACCGGGGAGCTGTTTTTT.

The table lists this clone with many counts. The chain is built from TRBV7-9 and TRBJ1-1; weak D call: TRBD1 (5 bases). Trimming removed 0 bases at V and 8 bases at J, with 7 bases between. CDR3 length: 12 residues. Germline V gene lookup returns CDR1 SEHNR and CDR2 FQNEAQ (reference sequence). CDR3 protein: CASSLAAGEAFF. The CDR3 coding sequence is TGTGCCAGCAGCTTAGCGGCAGGGGAAGCTTTCTTT. The whole variable domain, remainder taken from reference TRBV7-9 and TRBJ1-1, is DTGVSQNPRHKITKRGQNVTFRCDPISEHNRLYWYRQTLGQGPEFLTYFQNEAQLEKSRLLSDRFSAERPKGSFSTLEIQRTEQGDSAMYLCASSLAAGEAFFGQGTRLTVV.